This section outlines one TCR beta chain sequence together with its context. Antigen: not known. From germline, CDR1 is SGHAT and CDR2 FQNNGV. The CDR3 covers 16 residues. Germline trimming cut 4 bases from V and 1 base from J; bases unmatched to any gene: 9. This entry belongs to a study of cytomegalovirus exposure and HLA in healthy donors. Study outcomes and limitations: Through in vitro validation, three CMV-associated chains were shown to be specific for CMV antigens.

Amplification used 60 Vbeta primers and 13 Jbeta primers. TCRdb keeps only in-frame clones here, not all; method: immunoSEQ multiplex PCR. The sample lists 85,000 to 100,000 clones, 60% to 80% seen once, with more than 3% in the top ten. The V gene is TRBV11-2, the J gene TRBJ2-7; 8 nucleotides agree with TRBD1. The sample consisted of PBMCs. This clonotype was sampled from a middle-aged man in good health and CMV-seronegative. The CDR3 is CASSSHTGGSSYEQYF. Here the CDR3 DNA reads TGTGCCAGCAGCTCCCACACAGGGGGATCGTCCTACGAGCAGTACTTC.